This TCR beta chain is drawn from a study of control samples from healthy donors and cancer patients. Germline CDR1 is SGHDN and CDR2 is FVKESK. The ends were cut back, 5 bases at V and 6 bases at J, with 13 bases in the middle. The CDR3 runs 14 residues. Libraries were prepared by immunoSEQ multiplex PCR; TCRdb keeps only in-frame clonotypes and omits some of them. Seen here are 95,000 to 150,000 clones, approximately 93% observed once, and the top ten hold around 7.6%. The chain links TRBV14 to TRBJ2-2; D might be TRBD1 (6 bases). The sequenced sample consisted of blood. This sequence originates from a woman aged 18-35 years in good health. The CDR3 DNA reads TGTGCCAGCAGCGGCGTCAGGGGTCCCGGGGAGCTGTTTTTT. As protein: CASSGVRGPGELFF.